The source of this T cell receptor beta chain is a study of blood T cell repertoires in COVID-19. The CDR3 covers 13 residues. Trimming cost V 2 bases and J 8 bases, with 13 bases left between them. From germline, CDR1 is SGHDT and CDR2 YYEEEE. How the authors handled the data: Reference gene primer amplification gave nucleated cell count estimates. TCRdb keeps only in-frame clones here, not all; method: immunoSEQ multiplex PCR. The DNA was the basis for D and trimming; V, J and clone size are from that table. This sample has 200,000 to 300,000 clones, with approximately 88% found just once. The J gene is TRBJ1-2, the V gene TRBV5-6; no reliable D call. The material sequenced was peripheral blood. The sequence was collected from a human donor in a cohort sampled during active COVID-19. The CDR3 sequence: CASSFQGVWGYTF. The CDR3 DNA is TGTGCCAGCAGCTTCCAAGGAGTGTGGGGCTACACCTTC. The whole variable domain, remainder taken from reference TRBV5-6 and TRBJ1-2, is DAGVTQSPTHLIKTRGQQVTLRCSPKSGHDTVSWYQQALGQGPQFIFQYYEEEERQRGNFPDRFSGHQFPNYSSELNVNALLLGDSALYLCASSFQGVWGYTFGSGTRLTVV.